Listed below are T cell receptor beta chains from one sample, sequenced in a study of CD8 T cells in ankylosing spondylitis. Via MiXCR, TCRdb re-called the 5' RACE reads, giving one row per CDR3 protein. The table shows some 800,000 distinct CDR3 sequences, with roughly 10% occurring only once. Sequenced sample: blood, either unsorted or a sorted T cell fraction (not recorded which). These receptors were taken from a male donor with ankylosing spondylitis. The CDR3 runs from the conserved cysteine through the conserved F or W. The D gene is left open where the match is weak. Not every row has a clone size; where given, it reads once, few, many or a size class.

TRBD1,TRBV6-4,few,TRBJ2-1,13,CASSRQGIDEQFF,TGTGCCAGCAGTAGACAGGGGATCGATGAGCAGTTCTTC
TRBD2,TRBV29-1,few,TRBJ2-5,14,CSVVRLAGGETQYF,TGCAGCGTTGTCCGACTAGCGGGTGGGGAGACCCAGTACTTC
.,TRBV5-1,many,TRBJ2-1,14,CASSLNRGRNEQFF,TGCGCCAGCAGCTTGAATCGAGGGCGCAATGAGCAGTTCTTC
.,TRBV4-1,few,TRBJ2-1,14,CASSQTPRGNEQFF,TGCGCCAGCAGCCAGACCCCCCGGGGCAATGAGCAGTTCTTC
.,TRBV6-6,.,TRBJ1-1,13,CASSGRAWAEAFF,TGTGCCAGCAGCGGGAGGGCCTGGGCTGAAGCTTTCTTT
.,TRBV20-1,many,TRBJ1-5,12,CSAKSDYQPQHF,TGCAGTGCTAAGTCGGATTATCAGCCCCAGCATTTT
TRBD1,TRBV5-5,.,TRBJ1-2,13,CASSRDSPYGYTF,TGTGCCAGCAGCCGGGACAGCCCCTATGGCTACACCTTC
.,TRBV20-1,many,TRBJ2-3,12,CSARAMSGTQYF,TGCAGTGCTAGAGCCATGTCCGGTACGCAGTATTTT
TRBD1,TRBV24-1,.,TRBJ2-5,15,CATSDLQGAKETQYF,TGTGCCACCAGTGATTTGCAGGGGGCGAAGGAGACCCAGTACTTC
TRBD1,TRBV27,.,TRBJ1-5,13,CASQDREGQPQHF,TGTGCCAGCCAGGACAGGGAGGGCCAGCCCCAGCATTTT
.,TRBV20-1,.,TRBJ1-2,14,CSALSGRLDYGYTF,TGCAGTGCCCTTAGCGGACGACTTGACTATGGCTACACCTTC